The source of this T cell receptor beta chain is a study of cytomegalovirus exposure and HLA in healthy donors. Broader study findings: TCR beta sequences reportedly predicted most subjects' HLA-A and HLA-B alleles accurately. Researchers catalogued around 150 TCR beta chains as cytomegalovirus-associated. As a later analysis revealed, most CMV-associated TCR beta chains appeared HLA-restricted.

The primer mix had 60 Vbeta and 13 Jbeta primers. Method: immunoSEQ multiplex PCR; TCRdb's copy keeps in-frame clones and lacks some. This sample has around 170,000 clones, with around four fifths found just once. To note about this clone: The antigen remains undetermined.

Germline values: CDR1 MNHEY, CDR2 SVGAGI. This CDR3 is 15 amino acids long. The source of this sequence is a woman aged 18-29 years in good health and CMV-seronegative. What was sequenced was PBMCs. The chain uses TRBV6-5 and TRBJ2-5, with D perhaps TRBD1 (5 bases). The end of the DNA aligns better with TRBJ2-7, so the J call may be wrong. CDR3 loop: CASSLGQGDSYEQYF. DNA for the CDR3: TGTGCCAGCAGTTTAGGCCAGGGTGACTCCTACGAGCAGTACTTC.